This T cell receptor beta chain was sequenced for a study of cytomegalovirus exposure and HLA in healthy donors. Study-level points and caveats: Accurate predictions that matched the HLA-A and HLA-B alleles of most subjects were reportedly made from TCR beta sequences.

With 60 Vbeta and 13 Jbeta primers, the PCR was carried out. The repertoire was sequenced with immunoSEQ multiplex PCR; TCRdb's copy has only in-frame clones and lacks some. This sample contains around 190,000 clones. Comments on this clone: What it binds is not known.

The sequence was collected from a woman aged 25 to 39 in good health and CMV-seropositive. Sequencing was done on a sample of PBMCs.

The CDR3 nucleotides are TGCGCCAGCAGCTTGGAAGCTAAGGCAGGGGACCCCTGCGAGCAGTACTTC. It encodes CASSLEAKAGDPCEQYF. The chain is built from TRBV5-1 and TRBJ2-5; maybe TRBD1 (6 bases). The last part of the DNA fits TRBJ2-7 better; the J call may be wrong. This CDR3 spans 17 amino acids. From germline, CDR1 is SGHRS and CDR2 YFSETQ.